In its sample, the clone carrying this T cell receptor (beta chain) was seen many times. The investigators made TCR beta cDNA from approximately 0.5 ug total RNA, using a constant-region primer. Sequencing libraries for TCR beta derived from three nested multiplex PCR rounds that used slightly modified ARM-PCR. The first two PCR rounds, nine to ten cycles each, used TRBV1-TRBV30 forward primers and a C-beta reverse primer. TCRdb fed the multiplex PCR reads into MiXCR, producing one record per CDR3 protein. The repertoire has some 320,000 distinct CDR3 sequences, roughly 60% of them found once; the top ten carry 9%. Blood RNA was derived from unsorted whole blood, and germline DNA was extracted too. These data originate in a study of tumor-infiltrating lymphocytes in primary liver carcinoma. The CDR3 has 14 residues. With 4 bases removed from V and 5 bases from J, the gap between germline ends came to 15 bases.

V gene TRBV12-3 or TRBV12-4 combines with J gene TRBJ2-7; possibly TRBD1 for D (5 bases). The TCR comes from a man between 35 and 55 years old with primary liver carcinoma and hepatitis B virus infection. Sequencing was carried out using peripheral blood. The CDR3 loop is CASSSIQAWDEQYF. The CDR3 DNA reads as TGTGCCAGCAGTTCGATACAGGCCTGGGACGAGCAGTACTTC.